The next 14 T cell receptor beta chains were all read from a single sample in a study of blood T cells in healthy people across ages. Primers used in a second PCR of about 7 to 12 cycles were a sample-barcoded 5' primer and a J-beta primer mix. TCRdb processed the 5' RACE reads anew with MiXCR; each CDR3 protein has one entry. This table has over 750,000 distinct CDR3 sequences, roughly 25% appearing once. A further study also used this sample, focusing on T cells of mothers and their children.

The sequencing input was blood. Every receptor here comes from a boy under 18 in good health.

CDR3 loop: CATSDVDSHREFF. The CDR3, as DNA: TGTGCCACCAGTGATGTGGACAGCCATCGTGAGTTCTTC. The V gene is TRBV24-1, the J gene TRBJ2-1; D is possibly TRBD1 (6 bases). Germline CDR1 is KGHDR and CDR2 is SFDVKD. This CDR3 has 13 residues. The V gene lost 3 bases and the J gene lost 14 bases, with 16 bases spanning the gap.

The chain carries TRBV13 and TRBJ1-5; D unresolved. Trimming pared 2 bases from V and 4 bases from J, leaving 12 bases between. In germline, CDR1 is PRHDT, CDR2 FYEKMQ (reference sequence). This CDR3 region has 15 residues. This CDR3 is CASSLKGATNQPQHF. DNA of the CDR3: TGTGCCAGCAGCTTAAAGGGTGCAACAAATCAGCCCCAGCATTTT.

This chain connects TRBV29-1 to TRBJ1-1; D gene ambiguous. The CDR3 is made up of 11 amino acids. The V and J ends lost 3 bases and 9 bases respectively, with 11 bases between them. Germline V gives CDR1 SQVTM, CDR2 ANQGSEA. CDR3 in amino acids: CSVDFREKAFF. CDR3 bases: TGCAGCGTTGACTTCCGTGAAAAAGCTTTCTTT.

The table lists this clonotype with a few counts. This rearrangement joins TRBV12-3 or TRBV12-4 to TRBJ2-3, with D hard to call. V lost 6 bases to trimming and J lost 6 bases, with 4 bases between them. The CDR3 has 10 residues. The CDR3: CASSYDTQYF. The DNA for the CDR3 is TGTGCCAGCAGCTATGATACGCAGTATTTT.

This rearrangement joins TRBV6-6 to TRBJ2-1, with D possibly TRBD2 on 7 matching bases. CDR1 MNHNY and CDR2 SVGAGI come from the germline V gene (reference sequence). This CDR3 spans 17 amino acids. Trimming left V 6 bases short and J 1 base short, with 19 bases between. The CDR3 reads CASSSKGGGGSYNEQFF. The CDR3 nucleotides read TGTGCCAGCAGCTCAAAGGGGGGAGGGGGGTCCTACAATGAGCAGTTCTTC.

This clonotype was recorded a few times. CDR3 amino acids: CASSPRTGDTQEWGEQFF. The CDR3, as DNA: TGTGCCAGCAGCCCTCGCACGGGGGACACCCAAGAATGGGGTGAGCAGTTCTTC. V usage is TRBV7-3 and J usage is TRBJ2-1; either TRBD1 or TRBD2 may fit D (6 bases each). Trimming cost V 5 bases and J 9 bases, with 29 bases left between them. The length of the CDR3 is 18 residues. Germline V gene lookup returns CDR1 SGHTA and CDR2 FQGTGA.

V and J are TRBV30 and TRBJ1-1, with D unresolved. The CDR3 loop spans 11 amino acids. Germline lookup yields CDR1 GTSNPN and CDR2 SVGIG (reference sequence). Trimming removed 5 bases at V and 9 bases at J, with 13 bases between. The CDR3 DNA reads as TGTGCCTGGGGTTCCCTTGGGCAAGCTTTCTTT. Protein product: CAWGSLGQAFF.

In its sample, this clonotype was seen a few times. The chain carries TRBV20-1 and TRBJ1-2, with 8 nucleotides matching TRBD1. The trim removed 0 bases at V and 10 bases at J, leaving 13 bases unmatched. The CDR3 is 15 residues long. CDR1 and CDR2 (germline): DFQATT, SNEGSKA (reference sequence). CDR3 residues: CSARDLTGALLDYTF. The CDR3 nucleotides read TGCAGTGCTAGAGATCTGACAGGGGCCCTTCTGGACTACACCTTC.

Only a few counts were recorded for this clonotype. This chain joins TRBV25-1 and TRBJ2-1, with unresolved D. Trimming stripped 4 bases from V and 4 bases from J, with 14 bases between. The CDR3 covers 15 residues. Germline V gives CDR1 MGHDK, CDR2 SYGVNS. The CDR3 protein is CASSARVGSYNEQFF. In nucleotides, the CDR3 is TGTGCCAGCAGTGCCCGGGTAGGTTCGTACAATGAGCAGTTCTTC.

V and J are TRBV24-1 and TRBJ2-7, with D possibly TRBD1 on 5 matching bases. The germline gives CDR1 KGHDR, CDR2 SFDVKD. Trimming left V 1 base short and J 8 bases short, with 8 bases between. The CDR3 sequence is 12 residues long. CDR3 protein: CATSDLKGKQYF. CDR3 sequence (DNA): TGTGCCACCAGTGATTTAAAGGGGAAGCAGTACTTC.

This clonotype was counted only a few times. The V gene is TRBV20-1, the J gene TRBJ2-5, with D unclear. The end of the DNA is better explained by TRBJ2-7, so the J call may be wrong. The CDR3 is made up of 13 amino acids. Germline V gives CDR1 DFQATT, CDR2 SNEGSKA (reference sequence). CDR3 nucleotide sequence: TGCAGTGCTAGAGCTGGCCCGCTGGGCGAGCAGTACTTC. It encodes CSARAGPLGEQYF.

This clonotype was seen more than once but under ten times. V gene TRBV20-1 combines with J gene TRBJ1-4, with TRBD1 as a possible D gene (5 bases). V was trimmed by 0 bases and J by 3 bases, leaving 14 bases between them. Germline-derived CDR1 and CDR2 are DFQATT and SNEGSKA (reference sequence). This CDR3 comprises 16 residues. This CDR3 reads CSARDPRRGPNEKLFF. As DNA, the CDR3 is TGCAGTGCTAGAGATCCCCGCCGGGGACCTAATGAAAAACTGTTTTTT.

This clonotype was counted between two and nine times. The V call is TRBV4-1, the J call TRBJ1-4, with 7 bases lining up with TRBD1. The CDR3 runs 16 residues. V lost 4 bases and J lost 4; bases outside the gene matches: 9. Germline CDR1 and CDR2: MGHRA and YSYEKL. This CDR3 reads CASSRPPGQYNEKLFF. CDR3 sequence (DNA): TGCGCCAGCAGCCGCCCCCCGGGACAGTATAATGAAAAACTGTTTTTT.

V is TRBV20-1 and J is TRBJ2-7; the D gene is possibly TRBD1 (5 bases). Trimming took off 5 bases at V and 3 bases at J, with 11 bases between the two ends. Germline CDR1 reads DFQATT; CDR2 reads SNEGSKA (reference sequence). This CDR3 spans 12 amino acids. As DNA, the CDR3 is TGCAGTGCTGCATTCAGGGACTACGAGCAGTACTTC. Protein: CSAAFRDYEQYF.